This is a list of T cell receptor beta chains from one sample in a study of T cell clonotyping in hematopoietic cell transplantation. Data came from immunoSEQ multiplex PCR; TCRdb stores just in-frame clones and leaves some out. This repertoire shows 69,000 or so clones, around 94% found once; its top ten account for 1.6%. Sample: peripheral blood mononuclear cells. The receptors come from a man in his fifties in good health. Some clones in this sample may be carry-over from other donors' samples. CDR3s include the opening cysteine and the closing phenylalanine or tryptophan. A D gene is named only where the DNA matches it firmly. Part of the rows lack a size; the others show once, few, many or a class for expanded clones.

-	-	TRBV6-5	TRBJ2-5	TGTGCCACCACTTTTGGGGGAGGAAGCCAAGAGACCCAGTACTTC	CATTFGGGSQETQYF
-	-	TRBV20-1	TRBJ2-1	TGCAGTGCTAGTCTCCACGGTGAGCAGTTCTTC	CSASLHGEQFF
-	-	TRBV6-6	TRBJ2-2	TGTGCCAGCAGTTACGAGGGGGACACCGGGGAGCTGTTTTTT	CASSYEGDTGELFF
TRBD2	-	TRBV28	TRBJ2-7	TGTGCCAGCACCCCTCCTAGCGGCTACGAGCAGTACTTC	CASTPPSGYEQYF
-	-	TRBV6-5	TRBJ1-1	TGTGCCAGCAGTTATCAGACAGGATCGGGTACTGAAGCTTTCTTT	CASSYQTGSGTEAFF
TRBD2	-	TRBV29-1	TRBJ2-6	TGCAGCGCCGGGGGGGACTCTGGGGCCAACGTCCTGACTTTC	CSAGGDSGANVLTF
-	-	TRBV29-1	TRBJ2-7	TGCAGCGTTGTCGGGCCAAACTACGAGCAGTACTTC	CSVVGPNYEQYF
TRBD1	-	TRBV7-6	TRBJ1-1	TGTGCCAGCAGCTCCGGACAGGGTGGTTTGAACACTGAAGCTTTCTTT	CASSSGQGGLNTEAFF
-	-	TRBV28	TRBJ1-2	TGTGCCAGCGGAAAGCTCTATGGCTACACCTTC	CASGKLYGYTF
-	few	TRBV7-2	TRBJ2-3	TGTGCCAGCAGCTTAGGATCGATCACAGATACGCAGTATTTT	CASSLGSITDTQYF
TRBD2	-	TRBV14	TRBJ2-1	TGTGCCAGCAGCCTAGCGGGAGGGCCAAACAATGAGCAGTTCTTC	CASSLAGGPNNEQFF
-	-	TRBV5-1	TRBJ2-3	TGCGCCAGCAGCTTGGTGGGGCGGTTGAGCACAGATACGCAGTATTTT	CASSLVGRLSTDTQYF
-	-	TRBV7-2	TRBJ1-2	TGTGCCAGCAGCTTAAGGAACTATGGCTACACCTTC	CASSLRNYGYTF
TRBD1	few	TRBV29-1	TRBJ1-2	TGCAGCGTTCTTTCGACAGGGGATACTGGCTACACCTTC	CSVLSTGDTGYTF
-	-	TRBV6-1	TRBJ1-1	TGTGCCAGCAGCACACAGGGGAACACTGAAGCTTTCTTT	CASSTQGNTEAFF